Each of the 18 T cell receptor beta chains below was sequenced from the same sample in a study of blood T cell repertoires in COVID-19. Sequencing was performed with immunoSEQ multiplex PCR; in TCRdb, only in-frame clones are kept and a portion is missing. The data show some 260,000 clones, about 86% seen once. The sequencing input was PBMCs or T cells enriched from blood (not recorded which). Receptor source: a man younger than 45 with acute COVID-19.

The rearrangement joins TRBV12-3 or TRBV12-4 to TRBJ1-1; D uncertain. The V end lost 0 bases, the J end lost 11 bases, and 7 bases lay between the germline ends. This CDR3 is 11 amino acids long. Written as DNA, the CDR3 is TGTGCCAGCAGTTTAGCCCGAGCCGCTTTCTTT. Its protein product is CASSLARAAFF.

V gene TRBV27 combines with J gene TRBJ2-1, with a possible D match to TRBD2 (5 bases). CDR1 and CDR2 (germline): MNHEY, SMNVEV (reference sequence). V was cut by 6 bases and J by 0 bases, with 15 bases left in between. CDR3 length equals 16 residues. This CDR3 reads CASSRSPGSSYNEQFF. CDR3 in DNA: TGTGCCAGCAGCCGATCACCGGGGAGCTCCTACAATGAGCAGTTCTTC.

The chain combines TRBV5-4 with TRBJ1-1, with a weak D call TRBD1 (6 bases). The V end lost 9 bases, the J end lost 10 bases, and 25 bases lay between the germline ends. The length of the CDR3 is 14 residues. The germline CDR1 and CDR2 sequences are SGHNT and YYREEE (reference sequence). CDR3 sequence: CATQFDSPRGTAFF. The CDR3 nucleotides read TGTGCCACCCAATTCGACAGTCCGAGGGGGACAGCTTTCTTT.

In this sample, this clone turned up a few times. The chain employs TRBV18 and TRBJ2-7; possible D gene TRBD1, 5 bases. Germline lookup yields CDR1 KGHSH and CDR2 LQKENI. The CDR3 runs to 13 residues. V lost 1 base to trimming and J lost 5 bases, with 9 bases between them. As DNA, the CDR3 is TGTGCCAGCTCACCACGTTTACAGGACGAGCAGTACGTC. Protein product: CASSPRLQDEQYV.

This chain links TRBV4-2 with TRBJ2-3; TRBD2 matches 9 bases. V shed 0 bases, J shed 3 bases, and the junction held 7 bases outside the gene matches. The CDR3 is 17 amino acids. Germline CDR1 reads LGHNA; CDR2 reads YNFKEQ. The CDR3 DNA reads as TGTGCCAGCAGCCAAGACGCCGCGGGGGGGCGGACAGATACGCAGTATTTT. Its protein is CASSQDAAGGRTDTQYF.

The gene calls are TRBV2 and TRBJ2-1, with D tentatively TRBD2 (5 bases). Germline V gene data show CDR1 as SNHLY and CDR2 as FYNNEI. The CDR3 spans 14 residues. V was pared by 2 bases and J by 3 bases, with 8 bases between. CDR3 nucleotides: TGTGCCAGCAGTGAACTAGCCGTCTACAATGAGCAGTTCTTC. This gives the protein CASSELAVYNEQFF.

Comment on this clone: The junction departs from germline at one end; a sequencing error may be responsible. The J gene is TRBJ1-2, the V gene TRBV5-4, with TRBD1 matching 7 bases. The CDR3 spans 12 residues. Germline V gives CDR1 SGHNT, CDR2 YYREEE (reference sequence). Here the CDR3 reads CASSLNGQVRDF. The CDR3 bases are TGTGCCAGCAGCTTAAACGGACAGGTGCGGGACTTC.

This clone has just one count. This chain connects TRBV4-3 to TRBJ2-1, with TRBD2 matching 11 bases. J was trimmed by 7 bases and V by 0 bases; bases with no gene match: 5. Germline CDR1 reads LGHNA; CDR2 reads YSLEER. The CDR3 totals 16 residues. The CDR3 here is CASSQDLLAGGNEQFF. The CDR3 nucleotides are TGCGCCAGCAGCCAAGATTTGCTAGCGGGAGGAAATGAGCAGTTCTTC.

The CDR3 here is CASTRGRVNTEAFF. The CDR3 coding sequence is TGTGCCAGCACTCGGGGTAGGGTGAACACTGAAGCTTTCTTT. The chain uses TRBV6-5 and TRBJ1-1; no definite D call. Germline V lookup: CDR1 MNHEY, CDR2 SVGAGI. CDR3 length equals 14 residues. V was shortened by 7 bases and J by 0 bases, with 12 bases between the two germline ends.

The V call is TRBV30, the J call TRBJ2-2; 10 positions match TRBD2. Losses at the gene ends were 0 bases for V and 6 bases for J; bases not matched to a gene: 4. The CDR3 runs 15 residues. Germline V gene sequence: CDR1 GTSNPN, CDR2 SVGIG (reference sequence). The CDR3 DNA reads as TGTGCCTGGAGTGTAATTCTAGCGGGAGCCGGGGAGCTGTTTTTT. It codes for CAWSVILAGAGELFF.

The gene calls are TRBV15 and TRBJ1-1, with D possibly TRBD1 on 6 matching bases. Germline-derived CDR1 and CDR2 are LNHNV and YYDKDF (reference sequence). CDR3 length equals 12 residues. The V end was cut by 1 base, the J end by 7 bases, with 7 bases between. The CDR3 nucleotides read TGTGCCACCAGCAGAGGGACAGATGAAGCTTTCTTT. This encodes CATSRGTDEAFF.

This clone was picked up a small number of times. V and J are TRBV27 and TRBJ2-7; perhaps TRBD1 as D (6 bases). The CDR3 runs to 14 residues. CDR1 is MNHEY and CDR2 is SMNVEV in the germline V gene (reference sequence). Trimming pared 7 bases from V and 3 bases from J, leaving 16 bases between. The CDR3 loop is CASTQRDTDYEQYV. In nucleotides, the CDR3 is TGTGCCAGCACCCAAAGGGACACCGACTACGAGCAGTACGTC.

The chain recombines TRBV18 with TRBJ1-5; 8 bases match TRBD1. With V trimmed by 8 bases and J by 5 bases, 11 bases remained unmatched. The CDR3 spans 15 residues. The germline V gene has CDR1 KGHSH and CDR2 LQKENI. The CDR3 nucleotides read TGTGCCAGCCGATCGGACAGGGCAAGAGATCAGCCCCAGCATTTT. Translated, it gives CASRSDRARDQPQHF.

The chain links TRBV2 to TRBJ2-7; D may be TRBD2 (6 bases). The CDR3 contains 14 residues. Trimming took off 6 bases at V and 0 bases at J, with 12 bases between the two ends. Germline V gives CDR1 SNHLY, CDR2 FYNNEI. The chain's CDR3 is CASRLGGDSYEQYV. DNA of the CDR3: TGTGCCAGCAGGTTGGGCGGGGACTCCTACGAGCAGTACGTC.

The table lists this clone with a few counts. The V gene is TRBV11-3, the J gene TRBJ1-1; D unresolved. V gave up 5 bases and J gave up 6 bases, with 7 bases separating them. Germline V gives CDR1 SGHNT, CDR2 YENEEA. CDR3 length: 11 residues. The CDR3 bases are TGTGCCAGCAGCCCTGGGCCTGAAGCTTTCTTT. Its translation is CASSPGPEAFF.

A note on this clone: Its ends do not fully match the called genes, so a read error is possible. CDR3: CASSFGLAGRNEQFF. In DNA, the CDR3 is TGTGCTAGCAGCTTCGGACTAGCGGGAAGAAATGAGCAGTTCTTC. The chain combines TRBV7-7 with TRBJ2-1; 12 bases are a match to TRBD2. This CDR3 contains 15 residues. Germline CDR1 is SSHAT and CDR2 is FNYEAQ (reference sequence). Together with reference TRBV7-7 and TRBJ2-1, the CDR3 gives the full variable domain: GAGVSQSPRYKVTKRGQDVTLRCDPISSHATLYWYQQALGQGPEFLTYFNYEAQPDKSGLPSDRFSAERPEGSISTLTIQRTEQRDSAMYRCASSFGLAGRNEQFFGPGTRLTVL.

V usage is TRBV10-2 and J usage is TRBJ1-2; no reliable D call. Germline V gene lookup returns CDR1 WSHSY and CDR2 SAAADI. V lost 6 bases to trimming and J lost 2 bases, with 13 bases between them. The CDR3 loop spans 14 amino acids. CDR3 sequence (DNA): TGCGCCAGCAGAGAGAGCGGAACCAACTATGGCTACACCTTC. It encodes CASRESGTNYGYTF.

V gene TRBV10-2 combines with J gene TRBJ1-4; TRBD1 might be the D (6 bases). This CDR3 region has 15 residues. Trimming removed 6 bases from V and 4 bases from J, with 15 bases in between. Germline loops: CDR1 WSHSY, CDR2 SAAADI. CDR3 in amino acids: CASRGVRQDNEKLFF. CDR3 bases: TGCGCCAGCAGGGGGGTACGACAGGATAATGAAAAACTGTTTTTT.